Listed here is a single T cell receptor (beta chain). Its matching antigen is unknown. The trim removed 5 bases at V and 0 bases at J, leaving 12 bases unmatched. In germline, CDR1 is MDHEN, CDR2 SYDVKM. The CDR3 extends over 18 amino acids. MiXCR was run by TCRdb on the 5' RACE reads, yielding one entry per CDR3 protein. The table lists some 450,000 distinct CDR3 sequences, about 20% of them singletons. These data come from a study of T-cell memory formation after mild COVID-19. Study context: Largely, the TCR clusters proved donor specific.

Overall study results and limits: That cross-reactive memory joined was suggested by some responding clones appearing in pre-infection memory.

This rearrangement joins TRBV28 to TRBJ1-4, with TRBD1 matching over 7 bases. Input material: PBMCs or a T cell subset sorted from them (not recorded which). The source is a man between 18 and 29 years old who had mild COVID-19 (a few samples of this study predate the infection). Cell type and time point are not known. The CDR3 DNA is TGTGCCAGCAGTCTACTCCGGGACAGAATTGCAACTAATGAAAAACTGTTTTTT. It yields the protein CASSLLRDRIATNEKLFF.